A single sample gave rise to the 26 T cell receptor beta chains below, sequenced in a study of cytomegalovirus exposure and HLA in healthy donors (TCRdb year 2017). The protocol used for the library was the immunoSEQ multiplex PCR assay. A mixture of 60 forward primers for TCR Vbeta segments and 13 reverse primers for TCR Jbeta segments was used in the multiplex PCR. TCRdb holds this immuneACCESS table with in-frame rearrangements only. Some clones are missing; in checked studies, unresolved V genes explain under half, and the rest has no known cause. Across this sample there are 280,000 or so clones, with about 90% seen only once. The ten largest make up roughly 2.1% of the sample. Sample: PBMCs. The receptor set was obtained from a woman aged 18-30 years in good health and CMV-seronegative.

The chain couples TRBV11-1 to TRBJ2-1; D is uncertain. Germline V lookup: CDR1 SGHAT, CDR2 FQDESV (reference sequence). CDR3 size: 16 residues. V shed 4 bases and J shed 4 bases, with 17 bases lying between them. CDR3 sequence: CASSYHTNIYYNEQFF. CDR3 DNA: TGTGCCAGCAGCTATCACACCAACATTTATTACAATGAGCAGTTCTTC.

The chain is built from TRBV5-6 and TRBJ1-5; the D is unclear. CDR1 is SGHDT, CDR2 YYEEEE, per germline. The CDR3 has 15 residues. Trimming left V 1 base short and J 6 bases short, with 14 bases between. CDR3 sequence reads: CASSLYRGSAQPQHF. The CDR3 DNA follows: TGTGCCAGCAGCTTGTACCGGGGTAGCGCTCAGCCCCAGCATTTT.

This chain joins TRBV30 and TRBJ2-1; maybe TRBD1 (5 bases). With 4 bases removed from V and 10 bases from J, the gap between germline ends came to 11 bases. Germline V CDR1 and CDR2: GTSNPN, SVGIG (reference sequence). The length of the CDR3 is 11 residues. CDR3 coding DNA: TGTGCCTGGACCCAGGGTGGGGAGCAGTTCTTC. This gives the protein CAWTQGGEQFF.

Here the CDR3 DNA reads TGTGCCAGCAGCACCGGGAGAGTGGAGTACTTC. Its protein product is CASSTGRVEYF. V usage is TRBV6-1 and J usage is TRBJ2-5; D might be TRBD2 (6 bases). The CDR3 runs 11 residues. Per the germline V gene, CDR1 is MNHNS and CDR2 is SASEGT. Trimming left V 6 bases short and J 12 bases short, with 14 bases between.

The chain combines TRBV5-1 with TRBJ2-7; 7 bases match TRBD1. This CDR3 region has 15 residues. Per the germline V gene, CDR1 is SGHRS and CDR2 is YFSETQ. Trimming took 2 bases from V and 0 from J; bases not matched to a gene: 5. The CDR3 here is CASSLNRDSSYEQYF. The CDR3 region has the DNA TGCGCCAGCAGCTTAAACCGGGACAGCTCCTACGAGCAGTACTTC.

The chain uses TRBV11-3 and TRBJ2-1, with 8 bases that match TRBD2. Germline loops: CDR1 SGHNT, CDR2 YENEEA. V lost 0 bases and J lost 9; bases outside the gene matches: 10. The CDR3 runs to 16 residues. The CDR3 bases are TGTGCCAGCAGCTTAGAGCGGGGGGCCCTTAGGGGTGAGCAGTTCTTC. This encodes CASSLERGALRGEQFF.

The J gene is TRBJ2-1, the V gene TRBV19, with D perhaps matching TRBD2 (7 bases). The CDR3 totals 15 residues. Trimming removed 3 bases from V and 8 bases from J, with 17 bases in between. CDR1 LNHDA and CDR2 SQIVND come from the germline V gene (reference sequence). CDR3 DNA sequence: TGTGCCAGTAGTATTCTCGGGGGGCTCTTCGATGAGCAGTTCTTC. It yields the protein CASSILGGLFDEQFF.

This clone was picked up one time. The J gene is TRBJ1-1, the V gene TRBV9, with D unclear. This CDR3 spans 14 amino acids. Trimming took off 2 bases at V and 2 bases at J, with 10 bases between the two ends. In germline, CDR1 is SGDLS, CDR2 YYNGEE. CDR3 sequence: CASSVHGDNTEAFF. CDR3 sequence (DNA): TGTGCCAGCAGCGTTCACGGGGATAACACTGAAGCTTTCTTT.

The chain combines TRBV19 with TRBJ2-4; D perhaps matches TRBD1 (6 bases). This CDR3 contains 16 residues. The germline V and J ends were trimmed by 5 bases and 1 base, with 15 bases remaining between them. Germline CDR1 is LNHDA and CDR2 is SQIVND (reference sequence). The CDR3 spells CASSSQGPLAKNIQYF. The CDR3, as DNA: TGTGCCAGTAGTTCACAGGGACCACTGGCCAAAAACATTCAGTACTTC.

This clone was seen a few times. V is TRBV11-3 and J is TRBJ2-3; tentative D call: TRBD1 (6 bases). The CDR3 runs to 14 residues. CDR1 and CDR2 from the germline V gene are SGHNT and YENEEA. Trimming pared 5 bases from V and 2 bases from J, leaving 11 bases between. The CDR3 sequence is CASSPTGFTDTQYF. The CDR3 bases are TGTGCCAGCAGCCCTACAGGGTTCACAGATACGCAGTATTTT.

The chain carries TRBV10-2 and TRBJ1-5; 10 bases line up with TRBD1. With V trimmed by 6 bases and J by 3 bases, 5 bases remained unmatched. CDR1 and CDR2 from the germline V gene are WSHSY and SAAADI. CDR3 length: 15 residues. The CDR3 nucleotides read TGCGCCAGCAGAAGGGACAGGGGCCCCAATCAGCCCCAGCATTTT. Translated: CASRRDRGPNQPQHF.

CDR3 nucleotides: TGTGCCAGCAGCCAGGGACAGGGGGATGAAAAACTGTTTTTT. Translating gives CASSQGQGDEKLFF. The rearrangement links TRBV5-4 to TRBJ1-4; 11 bases line up with TRBD1. CDR1 and CDR2 (germline): SGHNT, YYREEE (reference sequence). Unmatched junction bases numbered 2, after V lost 4 bases and J lost 6 bases. The CDR3 totals 14 residues.

This chain joins TRBV18 and TRBJ1-6, with 9 nucleotides matching TRBD1. CDR1 KGHSH and CDR2 LQKENI come from the germline V gene. The junction had 14 bases not matched to a gene; V was cut back by 4 bases and J by 10 bases. The CDR3 runs 17 residues. The DNA of the CDR3 is TGTGCCAGCTCACTAAAGAAGCAAACGACAGGGGGGTCACCCCTCCACTTT. It encodes CASSLKKQTTGGSPLHF.

The chain recombines TRBV6-5 with TRBJ1-1; D may be TRBD1 (5 bases). Trimming removed 6 bases at V and 3 bases at J, with 11 bases between. Germline CDR1 MNHEY, CDR2 SVGAGI. The CDR3 length is 13 residues. The CDR3 loop is CASSIPGYTEAFF. DNA for the CDR3: TGTGCCAGCAGCATTCCAGGGTACACTGAAGCTTTCTTT.

This clone was observed once. The chain couples TRBV2 to TRBJ1-2, with D possibly TRBD1 on 5 matching bases. This CDR3 region has 16 residues. Trimming removed 6 bases at V and 1 base at J, with 18 bases between. Looked up from germline, CDR1 is SNHLY and CDR2 is FYNNEI. The CDR3 DNA reads TGTGCCAGCAGGCGGGACGTTACAGACCTTAACTATGGCTACACCTTC. Translating gives CASRRDVTDLNYGYTF.

The chain links TRBV2 to TRBJ2-1; D perhaps matches TRBD1 (7 bases). V lost 6 bases, J lost 2 bases, and 11 bases lay in between. The CDR3 is 14 amino acids. Per germline, CDR1 SNHLY and CDR2 FYNNEI. CDR3 in amino acids: CASRRDSAYNEQFF. The CDR3 coding sequence is TGTGCCAGCAGGCGGGACAGTGCCTACAATGAGCAGTTCTTC. Drawing the rest from reference TRBV2 and TRBJ2-1, the complete variable domain is EPEVTQTPSHQVTQMGQEVILRCVPISNHLYFYWYRQILGQKVEFLVSFYNNEISEKSEIFDDQFSVERPDGSNFTLKIRSTKLEDSAMYFCASRRDSAYNEQFFGPGTRLTVL.

J is TRBJ1-3 and V is TRBV7-2; the D is unclear. Trimming took 1 base from V and 2 from J, leaving 9 bases between them. The length of the CDR3 is 15 residues. CDR1 SGHTA and CDR2 FQGNSA come from the germline V gene. As DNA, the CDR3 is TGTGCCAGCAGCTTAGTCGGAGGACCTGGAAACACCATATATTTT. Translation: CASSLVGGPGNTIYF. Filled out from reference TRBV7-2 and TRBJ1-3, the complete variable domain reads GAGVSQSPSNKVTEKGKDVELRCDPISGHTALYWYRQSLGQGLEFLIYFQGNSAPDKSGLPSDRFSAERTGGSVSTLTIQRTQQEDSAVYLCASSLVGGPGNTIYFGEGSWLTVV.

The count of this clone is one. The chain couples TRBV2 to TRBJ2-7; TRBD1 matches 9 bases. The CDR3 is 14 residues long. Germline CDR1 reads SNHLY; CDR2 reads FYNNEI. V trimming: 11 bases; J trimming: 2 bases; junction bases outside the gene matches: 10. CDR3: CASRRWDRAYEQYF. DNA of the CDR3: TGTGCCTCGAGGCGGTGGGACAGGGCCTACGAGCAGTACTTC.

The chain joins TRBV29-1 to TRBJ2-3; TRBD2 might be the D (5 bases). The CDR3 has 14 amino acids. Germline values: CDR1 SQVTM, CDR2 ANQGSEA. V dropped 7 bases and J dropped 6 bases, with 20 bases sitting between them. The CDR3 DNA sequence: TGCAGCGCACCCGAGGGCACTCCCCGGGATACGCAGTATTTT. Its protein is CSAPEGTPRDTQYF.

The chain is built from TRBV5-1 and TRBJ2-1; perhaps TRBD1 as D (5 bases). The CDR3 totals 15 residues. Germline V gene data show CDR1 as SGHRS and CDR2 as YFSETQ. V dropped 0 bases and J dropped 5 bases, with 12 bases sitting between them. CDR3 bases: TGCGCCAGCAGCTTGGGAGTCGACAGTCACAATGAGCAGTTCTTC. This encodes CASSLGVDSHNEQFF. The full variable domain, with the rest looked up from reference TRBV5-1 and TRBJ2-1, is KAGVTQTPRYLIKTRGQQVTLSCSPISGHRSVSWYQQTPGQGLQFLFEYFSETQRNKGNFPGRFSGRQFSNSRSEMNVSTLELGDSALYLCASSLGVDSHNEQFFGPGTRLTVL.

The chain has TRBV27 and TRBJ2-7; TRBD2 matches at 10 bases. The CDR3 spans 16 residues. CDR1 is MNHEY, CDR2 SMNVEV, per germline (reference sequence). Trimming took 3 bases from V and 4 from J; bases not matched to a gene: 9. The CDR3 sequence: CASSFSGLADNYEQYF. The CDR3 DNA sequence: TGTGCCAGCAGTTTCTCTGGACTAGCGGACAATTACGAGCAGTACTTC.

The chain is built from TRBV10-3 and TRBJ2-2; D is uncertain. This CDR3 contains 11 residues. Germline V gives CDR1 ENHRY, CDR2 SYGVKD. The ends were cut back, 7 bases at V and 7 bases at J, with 7 bases in the middle. The CDR3 is CAINLSGELFF. The CDR3 DNA sequence: TGTGCCATCAATTTGAGCGGGGAGCTGTTTTTT.

V usage is TRBV5-6 and J usage is TRBJ1-2, with D uncertain. The V gene lost 2 bases and the J gene lost 8 bases, with 13 bases spanning the gap. CDR1 SGHDT and CDR2 YYEEEE come from the germline V gene. CDR3 length: 13 residues. The CDR3 DNA is TGTGCCAGCAGCTTAGAACGGGGTAGGGGCTACACCTTC. Translation gives CASSLERGRGYTF.

This chain uses TRBV9 with TRBJ1-2, with D hard to call. Germline CDR1 and CDR2: SGDLS and YYNGEE. This CDR3 region has 14 residues. The V end lost 5 bases, the J end lost 3 bases, and 14 bases lay between the germline ends. CDR3 protein: CASSILGLDYGYTF. DNA for the CDR3: TGTGCCAGCAGTATACTAGGACTGGACTATGGCTACACCTTC.

The table lists this clone with a few counts. The chain combines TRBV5-4 with TRBJ2-7; 9 bases fit TRBD1. This CDR3 is built from 12 residues. Losses at the gene ends were 7 bases for V and 6 bases for J; bases not matched to a gene: 5. Per germline, CDR1 SGHNT and CDR2 YYREEE (reference sequence). In nucleotides, the CDR3 is TGTGCCAGCGGGGGACAGGGAACCGAGCAGTACTTC. Its translation: CASGGQGTEQYF.

This rearrangement joins TRBV7-3 to TRBJ2-3; a weak D match, TRBD2 (7 bases). Trimming shortened V by 4 bases and J by 4 bases, and 12 bases separated the two germline ends. Germline-derived CDR1 and CDR2 are SGHTA and FQGTGA. The length of the CDR3 is 14 residues. CDR3 protein: CASSSGGGADTQYF. DNA for the CDR3: TGTGCCAGCAGCTCGGGGGGCGGAGCAGATACGCAGTATTTT.